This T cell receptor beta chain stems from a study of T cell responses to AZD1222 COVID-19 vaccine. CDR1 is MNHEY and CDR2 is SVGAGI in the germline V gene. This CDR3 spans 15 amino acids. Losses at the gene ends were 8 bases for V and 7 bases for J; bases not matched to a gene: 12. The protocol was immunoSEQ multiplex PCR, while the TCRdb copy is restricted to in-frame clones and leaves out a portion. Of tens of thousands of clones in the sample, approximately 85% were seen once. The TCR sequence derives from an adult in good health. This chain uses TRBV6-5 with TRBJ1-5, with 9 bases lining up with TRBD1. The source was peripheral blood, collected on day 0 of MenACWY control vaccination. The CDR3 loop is CASLGTGRLEQPQHF. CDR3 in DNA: TGTGCCAGCTTAGGGACAGGGAGATTGGAGCAGCCCCAGCATTTT.